Shown below are 29 T cell receptor beta chains from a single sample sequenced in a study of cytomegalovirus exposure and HLA in healthy donors. Use of 60 Vbeta and 13 Jbeta primers characterized the PCR. Libraries were prepared by immunoSEQ multiplex PCR; TCRdb keeps only in-frame clonotypes and omits some of them. This sample has approximately 210,000 clones, with about 81% found just once. Source material: PBMCs. These TCRs come from a man aged 18 to 35 in good health and CMV-seronegative.

The V call is TRBV9, the J call TRBJ2-1; maybe TRBD2 (6 bases). Germline lookup yields CDR1 SGDLS and CDR2 YYNGEE. V was shortened by 4 bases and J by 8 bases, with 13 bases between the two germline ends. This CDR3 has 13 amino acids. CDR3 amino acids: CASSNRTTHEQFF. The CDR3 coding sequence is TGTGCCAGCAGCAACCGGACTACTCATGAGCAGTTCTTC. Supplemented by reference TRBV9 and TRBJ2-1, the full variable domain reads DSGVTQTPKHLITATGQRVTLRCSPRSGDLSVYWYQQSLDQGLQFLIQYYNGEERAKGNILERFSAQQFPDLHSELNLSSLELGDSALYFCASSNRTTHEQFFGPGTRLTVL.

The chain joins TRBV11-2 to TRBJ2-5; TRBD1 aligns across 9 bases. Germline trimming cut 5 bases from V and 5 bases from J; bases unmatched to any gene: 12. Germline values: CDR1 SGHAT, CDR2 FQNNGV. This CDR3 has 16 amino acids. The CDR3 sequence: CASSISAGTGRETQYF. CDR3 nucleotides: TGTGCCAGCAGCATCTCAGCAGGGACAGGGAGGGAGACCCAGTACTTC.

The chain links TRBV4-3 to TRBJ2-3; a weak D match, TRBD1 (6 bases). CDR1 is LGHNA and CDR2 is YSLEER in the germline V gene. CDR3 length: 13 residues. Trimming stripped 4 bases from V and 4 bases from J, with 9 bases between. CDR3 DNA: TGCGCCAGCAGCCGGGGGCTATCAGATACGCAGTATTTT. Its translation is CASSRGLSDTQYF.

The CDR3 bases are TGTGCCAGCAGTTTTGGCGGGAGGACCTACGAGCAGTACTTC. Translated, it gives CASSFGGRTYEQYF. The V and J genes are TRBV27 and TRBJ2-7; TRBD2 aligns across 8 bases. With V trimmed by 3 bases and J by 2 bases, 3 bases remained unmatched. CDR1 MNHEY and CDR2 SMNVEV come from the germline V gene (reference sequence). This CDR3 comprises 14 residues.

The gene calls are TRBV5-1 and TRBJ1-1, with D hard to call. V was clipped by 1 base and J by 1 base, with 14 bases between them. The CDR3 consists of 16 residues. Per the germline V gene, CDR1 is SGHRS and CDR2 is YFSETQ. This chain's CDR3 is CASSLSSLAQNTEAFF. The CDR3, as DNA: TGCGCCAGCAGCTTGTCTTCGTTGGCACAGAACACTGAAGCTTTCTTT. Filled out from reference TRBV5-1 and TRBJ1-1, the complete variable domain reads KAGVTQTPRYLIKTRGQQVTLSCSPISGHRSVSWYQQTPGQGLQFLFEYFSETQRNKGNFPGRFSGRQFSNSRSEMNVSTLELGDSALYLCASSLSSLAQNTEAFFGQGTRLTVV.

V gene TRBV4-1 combines with J gene TRBJ2-5; 8 positions agree with TRBD1. V dropped 3 bases and J dropped 1; count of bases not matched to a gene: 19. Germline values: CDR1 MGHRA, CDR2 YSYEKL. This CDR3 contains 20 residues. The CDR3 bases are TGCGCCAGCAGCCAGTTGCCCGGGACAGGTGATAAAGTTCCCCAAGAGACCCAGTACTTC. Translated: CASSQLPGTGDKVPQETQYF.

This clone was observed a few times. This sequence joins TRBV5-6 and TRBJ2-3, with D maybe TRBD2 (5 bases). The V gene's germline CDR1 is SGHDT and CDR2 YYEEEE. The germline V and J ends were trimmed by 4 bases and 7 bases, with 10 bases remaining between them. The CDR3 extends over 12 amino acids. Here the CDR3 DNA reads TGTGCCAGCAGCCTAGCAATTAATACGCAGTATTTT. Its translation: CASSLAINTQYF.

In DNA form, the CDR3 reads TGTGCCAGCAAGCAGGGGGCTTCCTACGAGCAGTACTTC. It yields the protein CASKQGASYEQYF. This chain connects TRBV6-1 to TRBJ2-7; 8 nucleotides align to TRBD1. The CDR3 spans 13 residues. Germline V CDR1 and CDR2: MNHNS, SASEGT. Trimming cost V 7 bases and J 1 base; bases outside gene matches: 3.

V usage is TRBV19 and J usage is TRBJ1-6; D perhaps matches TRBD1 (6 bases). The CDR3 runs 16 residues. V lost 5 bases and J 4 bases, leaving 15 bases between the germline ends. In germline, CDR1 is LNHDA, CDR2 SQIVND (reference sequence). Here the CDR3 reads CASSADRYLYNSPLHF. As DNA, the CDR3 is TGTGCCAGTAGTGCGGACAGATATTTATATAATTCACCCCTCCACTTT.

This sequence joins TRBV2 and TRBJ2-1; 9 nucleotides align to TRBD1. The CDR3 totals 12 residues. Germline CDR1 and CDR2: SNHLY and FYNNEI. V lost 8 bases to trimming and J lost 15 bases; unmatched junction nucleotides: 11. The CDR3, as DNA: TGTGCCAGCCATTATTCCGGGACAGGGCCGTTCTTC. Protein sequence: CASHYSGTGPFF.

The count of this clone is one. The chain has TRBV2 and TRBJ1-5; 11 bases line up with TRBD1. Germline V lookup: CDR1 SNHLY, CDR2 FYNNEI. V was pared by 1 base and J by 4 bases, with 6 bases of the junction left unmatched. CDR3 length equals 17 residues. CDR3 in DNA: TGTGCCAGCAGTGAAGGGACAGGGGGCCGGCATAATCAGCCCCAGCATTTT. This sequence encodes CASSEGTGGRHNQPQHF.

The CDR3 protein is CASSASGITYNEQFF. CDR3 in DNA: TGTGCCAGCAGCGCAAGCGGGATTACCTACAATGAGCAGTTCTTC. The rearrangement links TRBV9 to TRBJ2-1; 7 bases match TRBD2. The CDR3 has 15 amino acids. In germline, CDR1 is SGDLS, CDR2 YYNGEE. The junction had 5 bases not matched to a gene; V was cut back by 3 bases and J by 2 bases.

V is TRBV11-2 and J is TRBJ1-1; D ambiguous. The CDR3 is 14 amino acids. V dropped 1 base and J dropped 1 base, with 7 bases sitting between them. Germline CDR1 reads SGHAT; CDR2 reads FQNNGV. The CDR3 spells CASSLASPNTEAFF. CDR3 coding DNA: TGTGCCAGCAGCTTAGCATCCCCGAACACTGAAGCTTTCTTT.

The chain joins TRBV28 to TRBJ2-2; 9 bases line up with TRBD2. V dropped 7 bases and J dropped 1; count of bases not matched to a gene: 19. This CDR3 has 20 amino acids. Germline values: CDR1 MDHEN, CDR2 SYDVKM. The CDR3 DNA sequence: TGTGCCAGCAACTTTGGGACAGAGATTTTTAGCGGGAGGAACACCGGGGAGCTGTTTTTT. This translates into CASNFGTEIFSGRNTGELFF.

This clone showed up just once. Sequence at one end of the junction differs from germline and may be a read error. V is TRBV18 and J is TRBJ2-7; 10 bases agree with TRBD2. Per germline, CDR1 KGHSH and CDR2 LQKENI. This CDR3 has 17 residues. CDR3 protein: CASPPPVTSGKHYEQYF. For the CDR3, the DNA is TGTGCCAGCCCACCACCGGTTACTAGCGGGAAACACTACGAGCAGTACTTC.

The table lists this clone with a count of one. The rearrangement uses TRBV11-2 and TRBJ1-1, with D possibly TRBD1 on 5 matching bases. V lost 1 base and J 3 bases, leaving 12 bases between the germline ends. Germline assignment: CDR1 SGHAT and CDR2 FQNNGV. The CDR3 sequence is 15 residues long. The CDR3 nucleotides read TGTGCCAGCAGCTTAGGGGGTGGGGGGGACACTGAAGCTTTCTTT. Residues: CASSLGGGGDTEAFF.

The CDR3 reads CASSLEDILNTEAFF. The CDR3 nucleotides read TGTGCCAGCAGTCTTGAGGACATACTGAACACTGAAGCTTTCTTT. The chain uses TRBV6-6 and TRBJ1-1; possible D gene TRBD1, 5 bases. Germline CDR1 is MNHNY and CDR2 is SVGAGI (reference sequence). The CDR3 loop spans 15 amino acids. Trimming removed 5 bases at V and 0 bases at J, with 13 bases between.

This rearrangement joins TRBV6-6 to TRBJ1-5; tentatively, D is TRBD1 (5 bases). Germline V gene lookup returns CDR1 MNHNY and CDR2 SVGAGI (reference sequence). V shed 5 bases and J shed 4 bases, with 9 bases lying between them. CDR3 length: 13 residues. CDR3 region: CASSLQENQPQHF. CDR3 coding DNA: TGTGCCAGCAGTCTACAGGAGAATCAGCCCCAGCATTTT.

The rearrangement joins TRBV9 to TRBJ2-7; TRBD2 matches 8 bases. The CDR3 runs 16 residues. Looked up from germline, CDR1 is SGDLS and CDR2 is YYNGEE. Trimming took 3 bases from V and 1 from J; bases not matched to a gene: 9. In nucleotides, the CDR3 is TGTGCCAGCAGCGCGGGGGGGGCAGGGACTTCCTACGAGCAGTACTTC. This sequence encodes CASSAGGAGTSYEQYF.

The CDR3 nucleotides are TGTGCCAGTAGTATAGATCTTTGGGCTTCTACTAATGAAAAACTGTTTTTT. This codes for CASSIDLWASTNEKLFF. J is TRBJ1-4 and V is TRBV19, with unresolved D. Germline assignment: CDR1 LNHDA and CDR2 SQIVND (reference sequence). V lost 0 bases, J lost 2 bases, and 13 bases lay in between. The CDR3 runs 17 residues. The entire variable domain, with the rest obtained from reference TRBV19 and TRBJ1-4, is as follows: DGGITQSPKYLFRKEGQNVTLSCEQNLNHDAMYWYRQDPGQGLRLIYYSQIVNDFQKGDIAEGYSVSREKKESFPLTVTSAQKNPTAFYLCASSIDLWASTNEKLFFGSGTQLSVL.

The V gene is TRBV6-7, the J gene TRBJ2-1; 16 bases are a match to TRBD2. TRBV6-7 has ORF status, its function being uncertain. Trimming at V came to 0 bases and at J to 1 base, leaving 6 bases not matched to a gene. CDR3 length equals 20 residues. CDR3 coding DNA: TGTGCCAGCAGTTACTCGTGGGGACTAGCGGGGGGGACGTCCTACAATGAGCAGTTCTTC. Translation gives CASSYSWGLAGGTSYNEQFF.

The chain employs TRBV5-1 and TRBJ1-4, with 8 bases matching TRBD1. Germline CDR1 SGHRS, CDR2 YFSETQ. V was clipped by 3 bases and J by 4 bases; unmatched bases: 8. The CDR3 sequence is 16 residues long. CDR3 nucleotides: TGCGCCAGCAGCTGGGGGGACAGGCCGGTTAATGAAAAACTGTTTTTT. Residues: CASSWGDRPVNEKLFF. Combining the CDR3 with reference TRBV5-1 and TRBJ1-4 gives the whole variable domain KAGVTQTPRYLIKTRGQQVTLSCSPISGHRSVSWYQQTPGQGLQFLFEYFSETQRNKGNFPGRFSGRQFSNSRSEMNVSTLELGDSALYLCASSWGDRPVNEKLFFGSGTQLSVL.

This clone was picked up one time. The V call is TRBV6-5, the J call TRBJ1-3; D is unresolved. This CDR3 has 14 residues. Germline V gene lookup returns CDR1 MNHEY and CDR2 SVGAGI. The V and J ends lost 6 bases and 0 bases respectively, with 9 bases between them. In DNA form, the CDR3 reads TGTGCCAGCAGCCCCGAAGCCTCTGGAAACACCATATATTTT. Protein: CASSPEASGNTIYF.

The chain recombines TRBV7-9 with TRBJ2-5; 8 positions agree with TRBD2. J lost 5 bases, V lost 5 bases, and 10 bases had no gene match. The CDR3 length is 15 residues. Germline V gives CDR1 SEHNR, CDR2 FQNEAQ (reference sequence). The CDR3 loop is CASSRAGGAGETQYF. DNA of the CDR3: TGTGCCAGCAGCCGGGCCGGGGGGGCCGGGGAGACCCAGTACTTC.

This clone was picked up one time. The chain links TRBV5-4 to TRBJ1-4; possible D gene TRBD1, 6 bases. Germline CDR1 reads SGHNT; CDR2 reads YYREEE (reference sequence). There are 15 residues in the CDR3. V shed 0 bases and J shed 6 bases, with 12 bases lying between them. This CDR3 reads CASSLVGQGYEKLFF. CDR3 bases: TGTGCCAGCAGCTTGGTGGGCCAGGGGTATGAAAAACTGTTTTTT.

The chain joins TRBV29-1 to TRBJ1-3, with D uncertain. The CDR3 totals 14 residues. Germline V gene sequence: CDR1 SQVTM, CDR2 ANQGSEA. The V end was cut by 7 bases, the J end by 2 bases, with 15 bases between. CDR3: CSATGPTAGNTIYF. As DNA, the CDR3 is TGCAGCGCCACCGGTCCCACGGCTGGAAACACCATATATTTT. The whole variable domain, filled in from reference TRBV29-1 and TRBJ1-3, reads SAVISQKPSRDICQRGTSLTIQCQVDSQVTMMFWYRQQPGQSLTLIATANQGSEATYESGFVIDKFPISRPNLTFSTLTVSNMSPEDSSIYLCSATGPTAGNTIYFGEGSWLTVV.

The rearrangement uses TRBV5-6 and TRBJ2-1; 7 nucleotides match TRBD2. The length of the CDR3 is 15 residues. The germline V gene has CDR1 SGHDT and CDR2 YYEEEE. Unmatched junction bases numbered 4, after V lost 3 bases and J lost 1 base. The CDR3 DNA reads TGTGCCAGCAGCTCGGGGGGTGTTTCCTACAATGAGCAGTTCTTC. Translation: CASSSGGVSYNEQFF.

This chain uses TRBV4-3 with TRBJ2-3, with 11 nucleotides matching TRBD2. The V gene end was trimmed by 1 base and the J gene end by 2 bases; junction bases not matched to a gene: 5. Germline V lookup: CDR1 LGHNA, CDR2 YSLEER. The CDR3 spans 17 residues. The chain's CDR3 is CASSQGLAGPNTDTQYF. The CDR3 bases are TGCGCCAGCAGCCAAGGACTAGCGGGACCAAACACAGATACGCAGTATTTT.

This clone was observed a handful of times. One junction end does not reproduce the germline sequence, and a read error may be involved. V is TRBV6-5 and J is TRBJ2-3; 12 bases are shared with TRBD2. Germline-derived CDR1 and CDR2 are MNHEY and SVGAGI. The CDR3 is 15 residues long. CDR3 coding DNA: TGTGCCAGCAGTGACTCTAGCGGGGGGGCAGATACGCAGTATTTT. Its protein is CASSDSSGGADTQYF.